This T cell receptor beta chain originates from a study of radiation and T cells in renal cell carcinoma. With V trimmed by 5 bases and J by 6 bases, 11 bases remained unmatched. The CDR3 is 17 amino acids. CDR1 is SGHTA and CDR2 is FQGNSA in the germline V gene. Profiled with immunoSEQ multiplex PCR; TCRdb holds only in-frame clones, not every one. This sample has 13,000 to 15,000 clones, with less than 65% found just once. Treatment noted: treatment-naive control, cytoreductive nephrectomy. Controls included a handful of female and about a dozen male donors, resected 2011 to 2014. The chain uses TRBV7-2 and TRBJ2-5; 14 bases fit TRBD2. The sequencing here drew on tumor tissue, taken from a patient whose treatment was nephrectomy without radiotherapy. The sequence came from a man in his sixties with renal cell carcinoma. The chain's CDR3 is CASSPPGTSGSLKTQYF. The CDR3 DNA follows: TGTGCCAGCAGCCCCCCCGGGACTAGCGGGAGTCTGAAGACCCAGTACTTC.